These 17 T cell receptor beta chains came from one sample sequenced in a study of blood T cell repertoires in COVID-19. Only in-frame clones appear in the TCRdb table, and some are missing; sequencing was by immunoSEQ multiplex PCR. The sample has 60,000 to 75,000 clones, 87% seen once. Sequenced sample: peripheral blood. These receptors all stem from a woman in her 50s with COVID-19, enrolled during active disease.

The chain joins TRBV6-5 to TRBJ2-7, with D hard to call. The CDR3 consists of 13 residues. The ends were cut back, 8 bases at V and 3 bases at J, with 14 bases in the middle. Germline CDR1 is MNHEY and CDR2 is SVGAGI. The CDR3 reads CASGAHPSYEQYF. The DNA for the CDR3 is TGTGCCAGCGGAGCCCATCCTAGCTACGAGCAGTACTTC.

This rearrangement joins TRBV18 to TRBJ2-7; 7 bases fit TRBD1. Germline V gene lookup returns CDR1 KGHSH and CDR2 LQKENI. The CDR3 is 15 residues long. V gave up 1 base and J gave up 4 bases; unmatched junction bases: 7. CDR3 in amino acids: CASSPHPGGGYEQYF. The CDR3 nucleotides read TGTGCCAGCTCACCACATCCAGGGGGTGGATACGAGCAGTACTTC. Complete variable domain (other parts from reference TRBV18 and TRBJ2-7): NAGVMQNPRHLVRRRGQEARLRCSPMKGHSHVYWYRQLPEEGLKFMVYLQKENIIDESGMPKERFSAEFPKEGPSILRIQQVVRGDSAAYFCASSPHPGGGYEQYFGPGTRLTVT.

The chain is built from TRBV9 and TRBJ2-6; 7 bases map to TRBD1. V was pared by 4 bases and J by 0 bases, with 7 bases of the junction left unmatched. There are 17 residues in the CDR3. In germline, CDR1 is SGDLS, CDR2 YYNGEE. CDR3 in amino acids: CASSSGQTLSGANVLTF. The CDR3 DNA reads TGTGCCAGCAGCTCGGGACAGACCCTCTCTGGGGCCAACGTCCTGACTTTC.

V gene TRBV11-3 combines with J gene TRBJ2-2; D might be TRBD1 (6 bases). V gave up 0 bases and J gave up 6 bases, with 17 bases separating them. Germline V gives CDR1 SGHNT, CDR2 YENEEA. The CDR3 loop spans 17 amino acids. The CDR3 reads CASSLEGRGPNAGELFF. DNA for the CDR3: TGTGCCAGCAGCTTAGAAGGCAGGGGCCCTAATGCCGGGGAGCTGTTTTTT.

The chain combines TRBV4-3 with TRBJ2-7, with 7 nucleotides matching TRBD2. Germline V gives CDR1 LGHNA, CDR2 YSLEER. Trimming removed 4 bases from V and 0 bases from J; junction bases left unmatched: 6. CDR3 size: 15 residues. The CDR3 DNA is TGCGCCAGCAGCCGAACGACTAGCAGCTCCTACGAGCAGTACTTC. This gives the protein CASSRTTSSSYEQYF.

The chain combines TRBV5-4 with TRBJ1-2, with TRBD1 as a possible D gene (5 bases). Per the germline V gene, CDR1 is SGHNT and CDR2 is YYREEE (reference sequence). CDR3 length: 13 amino acids. V was shortened by 0 bases and J by 8 bases, with 11 bases between the two germline ends. CDR3 in DNA: TGTGCCAGCAGCTTGGTAGGGGTCCCAGGCTACACCTTC. Its translation: CASSLVGVPGYTF.

The J gene is TRBJ2-1, the V gene TRBV6-6; 7 positions match TRBD1. The CDR3 is 14 residues long. Germline assignment: CDR1 MNHNY and CDR2 SVGAGI (reference sequence). V shed 10 bases and J 8 bases; nucleotides not matched to a gene: 14. The CDR3, as DNA: TGTGCCACCCAGGGACAGAATGGAAGCGATGAGCAGTTCTTC. This gives the protein CATQGQNGSDEQFF.

The chain carries TRBV7-9 and TRBJ2-3; 8 bases are a match to TRBD2. The ends lost 5 bases at V and 3 bases at J; junction bases unmatched: 10. This CDR3 has 16 residues. Germline V lookup: CDR1 SEHNR, CDR2 FQNEAQ (reference sequence). CDR3 region: CASSVLTGRATDTQYF. As DNA, the CDR3 is TGTGCCAGCAGCGTACTAACCGGGAGGGCGACAGATACGCAGTATTTT. Full variable domain (rest looked up from reference TRBV7-9 and TRBJ2-3): DTGVSQNPRHKITKRGQNVTFRCDPISEHNRLYWYRQTLGQGPEFLTYFQNEAQLEKSRLLSDRFSAERPKGSFSTLEIQRTEQGDSAMYLCASSVLTGRATDTQYFGPGTRLTVL.

There are a few counts of this clone. The chain carries TRBV28 and TRBJ2-2; TRBD2 matches 14 bases. CDR1 is MDHEN, CDR2 SYDVKM, per germline. The CDR3 length is 17 residues. The ends lost 3 bases at V and 8 bases at J; junction bases unmatched: 8. DNA for the CDR3: TGTGCCAGCAGTTTGACTAGCGGGAGGGCCCTAAGGGGGGAGCTGTTTTTT. Translated: CASSLTSGRALRGELFF.

The chain employs TRBV6-9 and TRBJ2-3, with D tentatively TRBD2 (5 bases). From germline, CDR1 is MNHGY and CDR2 SVAAGI. V shed 9 bases and J shed 5 bases, with 15 bases lying between them. The CDR3 spans 13 residues. CDR3 DNA sequence: TGTGCCAGAGCTACGGGGTCTGTAGATACGCAGTATTTT. Amino acid sequence: CARATGSVDTQYF.

This sequence joins TRBV6-2 or TRBV6-3 and TRBJ2-5; 11 positions match TRBD2. CDR1 is MNHEY, CDR2 SVGEGT, per germline. V gave up 5 bases and J gave up 7 bases; unmatched junction bases: 9. The CDR3 spans 15 residues. The CDR3: CASSAIGLAGGTQYF. CDR3 coding DNA: TGTGCCAGCAGTGCAATCGGACTAGCGGGCGGGACCCAGTACTTC.

The chain has TRBV11-1 and TRBJ2-5; possible D gene TRBD1, 5 bases. Germline V gives CDR1 SGHAT, CDR2 FQDESV (reference sequence). This CDR3 is 13 amino acids long. V was trimmed by 7 bases and J by 5 bases, leaving 14 bases between them. The CDR3 DNA is TGTGCCAGCAAAGGCCCAGGGTTGGAGACCCAGTACTTC. It specifies CASKGPGLETQYF.

The V and J genes are TRBV10-3 and TRBJ2-3; D call uncertain. V was pared by 8 bases and J by 5 bases, with 8 bases between. This CDR3 contains 11 residues. Germline lookup yields CDR1 ENHRY and CDR2 SYGVKD. The CDR3 nucleotides read TGTGCCATCCAGGTTGGAGATACGCAGTATTTT. Translation: CAIQVGDTQYF.

The CDR3 DNA follows: TGTGCCAGCGTGAGACTAAACACCATATATTTT. Translated, it gives CASVRLNTIYF. The chain couples TRBV2 to TRBJ1-3, with no clear D. The V end was cut by 8 bases, the J end by 6 bases, with 8 bases between. Per germline, CDR1 SNHLY and CDR2 FYNNEI. This CDR3 region has 11 residues.

The chain recombines TRBV7-3 with TRBJ2-1, with TRBD2 identical over 10 bases. This CDR3 spans 17 amino acids. The V segment lost 0 bases and the J segment 5 bases; nucleotides outside the gene matches: 7. Germline V lookup: CDR1 SGHTA, CDR2 FQGTGA. Here the CDR3 reads CASSLTLGLAPHNEQFF. CDR3 nucleotide sequence: TGTGCCAGCAGCTTAACGTTGGGACTAGCGCCCCACAATGAGCAGTTCTTC. Variable domain in full (rest from reference TRBV7-3 and TRBJ2-1): GAGVSQTPSNKVTEKGKYVELRCDPISGHTALYWYRQSLGQGPEFLIYFQGTGAADDSGLPNDRFFAVRPEGSVSTLKIQRTERGDSAVYLCASSLTLGLAPHNEQFFGPGTRLTVL.

The chain joins TRBV4-1 to TRBJ2-1; D is undetermined. The CDR3 is made up of 13 amino acids. Germline CDR1 MGHRA, CDR2 YSYEKL. V lost 4 bases to trimming and J lost 9 bases, with 13 bases between them. The CDR3 nucleotides read TGCGCCAGCAGCCGCTCAATTAGAGGTGAGCAGTTCTTC. Encoded protein: CASSRSIRGEQFF.

The J gene is TRBJ2-1, the V gene TRBV7-9, with 8 positions matching TRBD2. Unmatched junction bases numbered 12, after V lost 1 base and J lost 4 bases. CDR3 length: 18 residues. Germline-derived CDR1 and CDR2 are SEHNR and FQNEAQ (reference sequence). CDR3 sequence reads: CASSLGAFAGGQYNEQFF. CDR3 in DNA: TGTGCCAGCAGCTTAGGCGCCTTTGCGGGAGGCCAATACAATGAGCAGTTCTTC.